The present T cell receptor (beta chain) was sequenced within a study of vaccination and CD4 T cells after COVID-19. The overall study: Median time from second vaccine dose to sampling was approximately 74 days (14 to 241). Stimulation of cells relied on overlapping spike peptides derived from SARS-CoV-2, HCoV-NL63, HCoV-OC43 and HCoV-229E.

Trimming took off 5 bases at V and 4 bases at J, with 11 bases between the two ends. Germline V gene sequence: CDR1 DFQATT, CDR2 SNEGSKA (reference sequence). The CDR3 is made up of 12 amino acids. Regarding this clonotype: Its target is unknown.

Treatment given: roughly 10-day PBMC culture with coronavirus spike peptide pools or control peptides (ViraFEST assay). Sequencing of cultured CD4+ T cell DNA used the Oncomine TCR Beta short-read assay. A single record per CDR3 protein comes from TCRdb applying MiXCR to the PCR reads. The sample yields approximately 9,800 distinct CDR3 sequences, under 75% seen once. This rearrangement joins TRBV20-1 to TRBJ1-1; tentatively, D is TRBD1 (5 bases). The origin of this receptor is a human donor who had recovered from COVID-19. The sequenced sample consisted of CD4+ T cells from blood, cultured in vitro. CDR3 sequence reads: CSAQGRSTEAFF. CDR3 nucleotide sequence: TGCAGTGCTCAGGGCCGGAGCACTGAAGCTTTCTTT.